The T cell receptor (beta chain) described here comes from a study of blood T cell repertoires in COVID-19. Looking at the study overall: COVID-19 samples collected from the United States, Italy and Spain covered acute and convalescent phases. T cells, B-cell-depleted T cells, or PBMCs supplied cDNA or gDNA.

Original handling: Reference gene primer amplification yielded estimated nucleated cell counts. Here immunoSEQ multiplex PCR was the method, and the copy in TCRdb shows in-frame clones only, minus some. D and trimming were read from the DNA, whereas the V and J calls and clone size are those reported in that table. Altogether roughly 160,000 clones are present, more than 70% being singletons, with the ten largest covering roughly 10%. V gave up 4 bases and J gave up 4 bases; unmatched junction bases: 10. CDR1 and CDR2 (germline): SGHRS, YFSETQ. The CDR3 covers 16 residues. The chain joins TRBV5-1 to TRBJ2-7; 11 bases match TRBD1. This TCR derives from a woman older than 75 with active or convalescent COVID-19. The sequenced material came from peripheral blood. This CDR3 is CASSPPGGQGAYEQYF. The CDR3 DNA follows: TGCGCCAGCAGCCCCCCAGGCGGACAGGGGGCATACGAGCAGTACTTC.